These T cell receptor beta chains were read from a single sample in a study of blood T cell repertoires in COVID-19. Some clones are missing from TCRdb's copy, which holds only in-frame ones; the method was immunoSEQ multiplex PCR. The data contain 150,000 to 200,000 clones, around 81% of them singletons. The source material was PBMCs or T cells enriched from blood (not recorded which). The receptors derive from a man aged 35 to 55 who had recovered from COVID-19. Each CDR3 is given with its conserved first and last residue. The D gene is left open where the match is weak. Clone size is given for some rows only: seen once, a few or many times, or a class if the clone is expanded.

TRBJ1-6	few	TRBV14	TRBD1	TGTGCCAGCAGCCAGGGACAGGGCGCCAATTCACCCCTCCACTTT	CASSQGQGANSPLHF
TRBJ2-1	.	TRBV11-3	TRBD1	TGTGCCAGCAGCTTAGGGGACAGAATCAATGAGCAGTTCTTC	CASSLGDRINEQFF
TRBJ2-2	many	TRBV11-3	.	TGTGCCAGCAGCCTCACAGGTCGCCTCACCGGGGAGCTGTTTTTT	CASSLTGRLTGELFF
TRBJ2-3	.	TRBV10-2	.	TGCGCCAGCTCAGGGGGGCGGAGCACAGATACGCAGTATTTT	CASSGGRSTDTQYF
TRBJ2-7	.	TRBV7-9	TRBD1	TGTGCCAGCAGCACTGGACAGGGAGCCTACGAGCAGTACTTC	CASSTGQGAYEQYF
TRBJ2-1	.	TRBV28	.	TGTGCCAGCAGCCTAGACAGTTACAATGAGCAGTTCTTC	CASSLDSYNEQFF
TRBJ2-3	.	TRBV24-1	.	TGTGCCACCAGTGATAACAGGGTCCGCGGGCCAATCCCCACAGATACGCAGTATTTT	CATSDNRVRGPIPTDTQYF
TRBJ1-2	.	TRBV27	.	TGTGCCAGCAGTTTACGGGGTAATAACTATGGCTACACCTTC	CASSLRGNNYGYTF
TRBJ2-1	.	TRBV14	TRBD2	TGTGCCAGCAGCCAAGGTGGCGGAGCGGGGGGTTATTATGAGCAGTTCTTC	CASSQGGGAGGYYEQFF
TRBJ1-2	.	TRBV5-4	.	TGTGCCAGCAGCACGGGGTGGGGGCAGGGCTATGGCTACACCTTC	CASSTGWGQGYGYTF
TRBJ2-3	.	TRBV4-1	.	TGCGCCAGCAGCCGCCTCGGACTAATCACAGATACGCAGTATTTT	CASSRLGLITDTQYF
TRBJ1-6	.	TRBV19	.	TGTGCCAGTAGGGAGTTGTACAATTCACCCCTCCACTTT	CASRELYNSPLHF
TRBJ1-2	.	TRBV3-1/TRBV3-2	TRBD1	TGTGCCAGCAGCCTCTGGACAGGATTGGACTATGGCTACACCTTC	CASSLWTGLDYGYTF
TRBJ2-7	.	TRBV11-2	.	TGTGCCAGCAGCTTATTGCCGGGGTCGGGGAACGAGCAGTACTTC	CASSLLPGSGNEQYF
TRBJ2-7	.	TRBV6-1	TRBD1	TGTGCCAGCAGTGAATCGAGACAGGGGGGCAAGCAGTACTTC	CASSESRQGGKQYF
TRBJ2-6	.	TRBV19	.	TGTGCCACCTCGCTTAGGGGACACAGAAGTTTCTCTGGGGCCAACGTCCTGACTTTC	CATSLRGHRSFSGANVLTF
TRBJ2-7	.	TRBV30	.	TGTGCCTGGAGTTCCGGGGACGAGCAGTACTTC	CAWSSGDEQYF
TRBJ2-7	few	TRBV21-1	.	TGTGCCACCAGACAGTGCTGCTCCTACGAGCAGTACTTC	CATRQCCSYEQYF
TRBJ2-1	few	TRBV5-1	.	TGCGCCAGCAGCTCCCAGGGAGGATCCTACAATGAGCAGTTCTTC	CASSSQGGSYNEQFF
TRBJ2-3	.	TRBV7-3	.	TGTGCCAGCAGCTTGGGCAGCAGCACAGATACGCAGTATTTT	CASSLGSSTDTQYF
TRBJ2-2	.	TRBV4-1	TRBD1	TGCGCCAGCAGCCAAAGGGGGCCCGGGACAGCCAACACCGGGGAGCTGTTTTTT	CASSQRGPGTANTGELFF
TRBJ2-3	.	TRBV9	.	TGTGCCAGCAGCGTAAGTAGTCTATCAGATACGCAGTATTTT	CASSVSSLSDTQYF
TRBJ1-4	many	TRBV7-9	.	TGTGCCAGCAGCTTAGTACAGACTAATGAAAAACTGTTTTTT	CASSLVQTNEKLFF
TRBJ2-5	.	TRBV19	TRBD2	TGTGCCAGTAGTATAGGTAGCGGGGACTTCCAAGAGACCCAGTACTTC	CASSIGSGDFQETQYF
TRBJ1-6	.	TRBV6-5	TRBD1	TGTGCCAGCAGTTACAGCCCCCCGGACAGGGCCTCACCCCTCCACTTT	CASSYSPPDRASPLHF
TRBJ1-1	.	TRBV5-4	.	TGTGCCACCATGGACAGCGAGAACACTGAAGCTTTCTTT	CATMDSENTEAFF
TRBJ2-2	.	TRBV27	.	TGTGCCAGCACCGCAGGGGCAACCGGGGAGCTGTTTTTT	CASTAGATGELFF
TRBJ1-4	.	TRBV5-1	.	TGCGCCAGCAGCGATTGGACAGATGAAAAACTGTTTTTT	CASSDWTDEKLFF
TRBJ1-1	.	TRBV3-1/TRBV3-2	.	TGTGCCAGCAGTCACCTAGACAGAGGTGAAGCTTTCTTT	CASSHLDRGEAFF
TRBJ1-3	once	TRBV6-5	TRBD1	TGTGCCAGCAGATTGACAGGGGGGTCGGGAAACACCATATATTTT	CASRLTGGSGNTIYF
TRBJ1-1	once	TRBV27	.	TGTGCCAGCAGTATTACAACAAACACTGAAGCTTTCTTT	CASSITTNTEAFF
TRBJ2-7	.	TRBV11-2	TRBD1	TGTGCCAGCAGCCCCATACGACAGGGCGAGCAGTACTTC	CASSPIRQGEQYF
TRBJ1-5	.	TRBV12-5	.	TGTGCTAGACCTGGCAGACTAGTATGGCAGCCCCAGCATTTT	CARPGRLVWQPQHF
TRBJ1-4	.	TRBV30	.	TGTGCCTGGAGTGTAAGCAGGGGAAATGAAAAACTGTTTTTT	CAWSVSRGNEKLFF
TRBJ2-1	.	TRBV19	.	TGTGCCAGTAGTATAGATTTCCAGGGCACCTACAATGAGCAGTTCTTC	CASSIDFQGTYNEQFF
TRBJ2-1	.	TRBV6-2/TRBV6-3	.	TGTGCCAGCAGTTACGTCTCAGCACTCCTCACTAAAAGCTCCTACAATGAGCAGTTCTTC	CASSYVSALLTKSSYNEQFF
TRBJ2-7	.	TRBV7-8	TRBD1	TGTGCCAGCAGCTTCGGGACAGGGGACGCAGGCAAGCAGTACTTC	CASSFGTGDAGKQYF
TRBJ2-3	.	TRBV3-1/TRBV3-2	.	TGTGCCAGCAGCCGTTCGGGACTCTCCAGGGATACGCAGTATTTT	CASSRSGLSRDTQYF
TRBJ2-3	.	TRBV2	.	TGTGCCAGCAGTGGGGGGGTATGGGGTAGCACAGATACGCAGTATTTT	CASSGGVWGSTDTQYF
TRBJ1-1	.	TRBV5-1	TRBD1	TGCGCCAGCAGCTTGGAGGGACAGATCAACACTGAAGCTTTCTTT	CASSLEGQINTEAFF
TRBJ1-2	.	TRBV3-1/TRBV3-2	.	TGTGCCAGCAGCCAAGAGCGTGGGGGCATCGGCTACACCTTC	CASSQERGGIGYTF
TRBJ2-1	few	TRBV3-1/TRBV3-2	TRBD1	TGTGCCAGCAGCCAAGGGGACAGGGATACGGGTGAGCAGTTCTTC	CASSQGDRDTGEQFF
TRBJ2-3	.	TRBV11-2	TRBD2	TGTGCCAGCAGCTCCTGGGGAGGGGGCACAGATACGCAGTATTTT	CASSSWGGGTDTQYF
TRBJ2-3	.	TRBV5-6	.	TGTGCCAGCAGCTTCCGGTTGGACGGCGGGGACACAGATACGCAGTATTTT	CASSFRLDGGDTDTQYF
TRBJ2-2	.	TRBV27	TRBD2	TGTGCCAGCAGTTTCCAGCGGGGGGGCGCCGGGGAGCTGTTTTTT	CASSFQRGGAGELFF
TRBJ2-5	.	TRBV3-1/TRBV3-2	.	TGTGCCAGCAGCCCGAACAGTATTGTCGGGGCCCAGTACTTC	CASSPNSIVGAQYF
TRBJ1-3	few	TRBV27	TRBD1	TGTGCCAGCAGTTGGAGCAGGGGGCCTGGAAACACCATATATTTT	CASSWSRGPGNTIYF
TRBJ1-2	.	TRBV6-5	.	TGTGCCAGCAGTTACTCAGAGAGAAACTATGGCTACACCTTC	CASSYSERNYGYTF
TRBJ2-1	.	TRBV7-9	.	TGTGCCAGCAGCTCGAGCCCCAGGGAGCAGTTCTTC	CASSSSPREQFF
TRBJ2-3	.	TRBV3-1/TRBV3-2	TRBD1	TGTGCCAGCAGCCTGACAGGGGGCACAGATACGCAGTATTTT	CASSLTGGTDTQYF
TRBJ2-2	.	TRBV5-4	TRBD1	TGTGCCAGCAGCCCATCAGGGGGCTCGAACACCGGGGAGCTGTTTTTT	CASSPSGGSNTGELFF
TRBJ2-5	.	TRBV5-4	.	TGTGCCAGCAGCTTACAGGGAAGTACGGCGACCCAGTACTTC	CASSLQGSTATQYF
TRBJ1-2	.	TRBV30	.	TGTGCCTGGAGTGTAAACAGGAAGGGCAACTATGGCTACACCTTC	CAWSVNRKGNYGYTF
TRBJ1-6	.	TRBV30	.	TGTGCCTGGAGTGCCAGACACGCGACAGGCACCCTCCACTTT	CAWSARHATGTLHF